This T cell receptor beta chain originates from a study of T cells after yellow fever vaccination. Notes on the study in general: Among primary-vaccination clones, most reappeared after the booster, at approximately 97% for CD4 and more than 85% for CD8. Contamination by abundant bulk-population clonotypes could be present in FACS-sorted repertoires. Only a small proportion of the clonotypes turned up in both the CD4 and the CD8 compartments, likely arising from convergent recombination.

V was cut by 6 bases and J by 1 base, with 21 bases left in between. CDR3 size: 17 residues. Germline assignment: CDR1 LGHNT and CDR2 FRNRAP. TCRdb re-called the 5' RACE reads through MiXCR, storing one row per CDR3 protein. This sample has hundreds of thousands of distinct CDR3 sequences; roughly 5.6% occur once, and the top ten carry approximately 3.5%. The table lists this clonotype with a count of one. Its specificity is unknown. Sample: CD4+ T cells sorted from PBMCs, taken on the day of the yellow fever booster vaccination. This receptor was identified in a man aged 18 to 29 who received the YFV17D yellow fever vaccine. The rearrangement links TRBV12-5 to TRBJ1-1; weak D call: TRBD1 (5 bases). CDR3: CASGRSQLGTENTEAFF. CDR3 nucleotides: TGTGCTAGTGGACGATCCCAACTGGGGACCGAGAACACTGAAGCTTTCTTT.